These 16 T cell receptor beta chains share one sample of origin, sequenced in a study of T cell responses to AZD1222 COVID-19 vaccine. The table came from immunoSEQ multiplex PCR; TCRdb's copy has only in-frame clones and leaves some out. In the table there are roughly 170,000 clones, around 87% of which are singletons. The sequences come from peripheral blood, collected on day 0 of AZD1222 vaccination. Receptors were obtained from an adult in good health.

This clone showed up just a few times. The genes are TRBV27 and TRBJ1-1; a weak D match, TRBD1 (5 bases). The CDR3 loop spans 15 amino acids. The germline V and J ends were trimmed by 6 bases and 0 bases, with 14 bases remaining between them. CDR1 is MNHEY, CDR2 SMNVEV, per germline (reference sequence). The CDR3 region is CASSWGIGVNTEAFF. CDR3 DNA: TGTGCCAGCAGCTGGGGGATAGGAGTGAACACTGAAGCTTTCTTT.

The chain has TRBV7-9 and TRBJ2-3, with D possibly TRBD2 on 5 matching bases. The V end lost 2 bases, the J end lost 0 bases, and 12 bases lay between the germline ends. CDR1 is SEHNR, CDR2 FQNEAQ, per germline (reference sequence). The CDR3 is 16 residues long. The CDR3 nucleotides are TGTGCCAGCAGCTTAAATCTCGCGGGCAGCACAGATACGCAGTATTTT. Its translation: CASSLNLAGSTDTQYF.

The rearrangement links TRBV7-6 to TRBJ1-4; weak D call: TRBD1 (6 bases). V gave up 1 base and J gave up 6 bases, with 9 bases separating them. CDR3 size: 14 residues. The germline V gene has CDR1 SGHVS and CDR2 FNYEAQ. The CDR3 sequence: CASSLGGGDEKLFF. The CDR3 DNA follows: TGTGCCAGCAGCTTAGGAGGGGGGGATGAAAAACTGTTTTTT. Drawing the rest from reference TRBV7-6 and TRBJ1-4, the complete variable domain is GAGVSQSPRYKVTKRGQDVALRCDPISGHVSLYWYRQALGQGPEFLTYFNYEAQQDKSGLPNDRFSAERPEGSISTLTIQRTEQRDSAMYRCASSLGGGDEKLFFGSGTQLSVL.

This chain connects TRBV3-1 (or the pseudogene TRBV3-2) to TRBJ1-1; unclear D gene. The germline CDR1 and CDR2 sequences are LGHDT and YNNKEL (reference sequence). The CDR3 covers 14 residues. Trimming removed 1 base from V and 1 base from J, with 7 bases in between. The CDR3 reads CASSQVEGNTEAFF. Here the CDR3 DNA reads TGTGCCAGCAGCCAAGTTGAAGGGAACACTGAAGCTTTCTTT.

V gene TRBV7-2 combines with J gene TRBJ2-7; D assignment may be TRBD1 or TRBD2 (6 bases each). Trimming took off 5 bases at V and 3 bases at J, with 17 bases between the two ends. CDR1 SGHTA and CDR2 FQGNSA come from the germline V gene. This CDR3 has 15 residues. CDR3 DNA sequence: TGTGCCAGCAGCGTAGGGGGGATCGGGGACTACGAGCAGTACTTC. Translation gives CASSVGGIGDYEQYF.

This chain joins TRBV29-1 and TRBJ2-7; D is uncertain. Trimming removed 5 bases at V and 3 bases at J, with 11 bases between. The germline CDR1 and CDR2 sequences are SQVTM and ANQGSEA. The CDR3 contains 12 residues. The CDR3 bases are TGCAGCGTTAAAAGGGCGGACTACGAGCAGTACTTC. This encodes CSVKRADYEQYF.

The chain uses TRBV5-4 and TRBJ1-2; 9 bases agree with TRBD1. The J segment lost 5 bases and the V segment lost 4 bases, leaving 6 bases of the junction unmatched. Per the germline V gene, CDR1 is SGHNT and CDR2 is YYREEE (reference sequence). The CDR3 is 14 residues long. The DNA of the CDR3 is TGTGCCAGCAGCCTAGGACAGGGGTTTTATGGCTACACCTTC. Encoded protein: CASSLGQGFYGYTF. Variable domain in full (rest from reference TRBV5-4 and TRBJ1-2): ETGVTQSPTHLIKTRGQQVTLRCSSQSGHNTVSWYQQALGQGPQFIFQYYREEENGRGNFPPRFSGLQFPNYSSELNVNALELDDSALYLCASSLGQGFYGYTFGSGTRLTVV.

The chain carries TRBV4-1 and TRBJ2-5; 8 bases match TRBD2. Germline CDR1 is MGHRA and CDR2 is YSYEKL. The junction had 14 bases not matched to a gene; V was cut back by 4 bases and J by 4 bases. The CDR3 contains 17 residues. CDR3: CASSLGVAGGERETQYF. The CDR3 bases are TGCGCCAGCAGCCTCGGGGTTGCGGGAGGAGAAAGAGAGACCCAGTACTTC.

The CDR3 coding sequence is TGTGCCAGCAGTGAGGAGGGACTAGGCCCCTCCGGGGAGCTGTTTTTT. This encodes CASSEEGLGPSGELFF. The chain joins TRBV2 to TRBJ2-2; 8 positions match TRBD2. This CDR3 contains 16 residues. Germline V CDR1 and CDR2: SNHLY, FYNNEI. V gave up 3 bases and J gave up 6 bases; unmatched junction bases: 9.

V gene TRBV6-1 combines with J gene TRBJ1-1; a weak D match, TRBD1 (6 bases). Germline CDR1 and CDR2: MNHNS and SASEGT. This CDR3 has 21 amino acids. Between the trimmed V and J ends, which lost 2 bases and 5 bases, there was a span of 33 bases. CDR3 sequence: CASSEIGPRGGGYWVGTEAFF. In DNA, the CDR3 is TGTGCCAGCAGTGAAATCGGCCCGCGAGGGGGGGGCTATTGGGTGGGTACTGAAGCTTTCTTT.

This sequence joins TRBV7-9 and TRBJ1-1, with D perhaps matching TRBD1 (5 bases). CDR3 size: 14 residues. Germline V gene sequence: CDR1 SEHNR, CDR2 FQNEAQ (reference sequence). V was shortened by 1 base and J by 6 bases, with 12 bases between the two germline ends. The CDR3 DNA sequence: TGTGCCAGCAGCTTAGGGCGCAGGGAGGCTGAAGCTTTCTTT. Translated, it gives CASSLGRREAEAFF.

The V call is TRBV29-1, the J call TRBJ2-7; no reliable D call. Trimming left V 4 bases short and J 5 bases short, with 9 bases between. This CDR3 contains 11 residues. Germline V lookup: CDR1 SQVTM, CDR2 ANQGSEA. This chain's CDR3 is CSVGSLHEQYF. The CDR3 DNA reads TGCAGCGTTGGCAGTCTCCACGAGCAGTACTTC.

V usage is TRBV6-5 and J usage is TRBJ2-7, with D possibly matching TRBD2 (5 bases). CDR3 length: 13 residues. Deletions cut 7 bases from V and 5 bases from J, with 15 bases between. The germline gives CDR1 MNHEY, CDR2 SVGAGI. The CDR3 sequence: CASTIRGSHEQYF. The CDR3 nucleotides are TGTGCCAGCACTATACGGGGATCCCACGAGCAGTACTTC.

This clone appeared once. Other DNA sequences of this sample code for an identical CDR3. The chain recombines TRBV6-4 with TRBJ2-3; 9 bases fit TRBD1. The CDR3 is made up of 14 amino acids. Trimming removed 6 bases from V and 3 bases from J; junction bases left unmatched: 4. From germline, CDR1 is MRHNA and CDR2 SNTAGT. CDR3 sequence reads: CASSPGQGTDTQYF. The CDR3 DNA reads as TGTGCCAGCAGCCCGGGACAGGGAACAGATACGCAGTATTTT.

The CDR3 region is CASSRGQGVSYEQYF. CDR3 nucleotide sequence: TGTGCCAGCAGTCGCGGACAGGGAGTCTCCTACGAGCAGTACTTC. The genes are TRBV6-5 and TRBJ2-7; 8 nucleotides match TRBD1. The germline V gene has CDR1 MNHEY and CDR2 SVGAGI. CDR3 length equals 15 residues. V was clipped by 5 bases and J by 0 bases; unmatched bases: 6.

The chain is built from TRBV4-2 and TRBJ2-1; TRBD2 is a possible D gene (6 bases). Germline values: CDR1 LGHNA, CDR2 YNFKEQ. The CDR3 loop spans 16 amino acids. Between the trimmed V and J ends, which lost 0 bases and 0 bases, there was a span of 9 bases. CDR3 loop: CASSQETSHSYNEQFF. CDR3 coding DNA: TGTGCCAGCAGCCAAGAGACTAGTCACTCCTACAATGAGCAGTTCTTC.